The T cell receptor (beta chain) described here comes from a study of siplizumab effects on memory and regulatory T cells. Germline CDR1 and CDR2: MNHNS and SASEGT. CDR3 length: 14 amino acids. Trimming took off 2 bases at V and 3 bases at J, with 11 bases between the two ends. Study results and caveats: Researchers did not confirm the suppressive function of proliferating Tregs from siplizumab cultures.

Per individual sample, 95,000 to 100,000 TCR templates were assayed. Clones were read by immunoSEQ multiplex PCR, and TCRdb kept only the in-frame ones, dropping some. Seen here are approximately 70,000 clones, less than 95% observed once, and the top ten hold approximately 30%. A word on this clone: The antigen remains undetermined.

The sample consisted of CD8+ T cells sorted from blood. This sequence joins TRBV6-1 and TRBJ2-7; weak D call: TRBD2 (6 bases). The sequence came from a human donor in good health. The CDR3: CASSEFLGGYEQYF. DNA for the CDR3: TGTGCCAGCAGTGAATTTCTGGGAGGCTACGAGCAGTACTTC.